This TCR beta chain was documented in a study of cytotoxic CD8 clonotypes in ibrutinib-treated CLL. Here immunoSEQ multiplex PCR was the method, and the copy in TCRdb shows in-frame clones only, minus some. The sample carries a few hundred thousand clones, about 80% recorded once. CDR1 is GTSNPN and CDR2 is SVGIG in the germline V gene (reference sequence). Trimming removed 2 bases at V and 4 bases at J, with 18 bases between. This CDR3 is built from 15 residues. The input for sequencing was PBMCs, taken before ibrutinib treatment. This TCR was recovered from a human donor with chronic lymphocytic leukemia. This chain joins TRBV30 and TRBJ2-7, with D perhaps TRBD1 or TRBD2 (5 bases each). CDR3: CAWSQRGHVGYEQYF. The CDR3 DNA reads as TGTGCCTGGAGTCAGAGGGGCCACGTGGGATACGAGCAGTACTTC.